This TCR beta chain was identified in a study of early T cells in non-severe SARS-CoV-2 infection. Study-level background: Unsorted whole-blood RNA was sequenced in bulk, leaving chains unpaired. General observations from the study: Reliance on VDJdb matching favored anti-spike CD8 responses; private and CD4 specificities were missed.

Unique molecular identifiers (one per individual cDNA molecule) were attached. TCRdb recomputed calls from the 5' RACE reads with MiXCR, one row per CDR3 protein. The sample holds some 28,000 distinct CDR3 sequences, about 5% seen once. Ten or more counts support this clonotype. Its antigen is as yet unknown. V lost 1 base to trimming and J lost 4 bases, with 13 bases between them. The CDR3 totals 16 residues. Looked up from germline, CDR1 is SGHTA and CDR2 is FQGTGA. This chain uses TRBV7-3 with TRBJ2-2; a weak D match, TRBD2 (5 bases). The clonotype originates from an adult who was a healthcare worker with PCR-confirmed SARS-CoV-2 infection or an uninfected control (not recorded which). The specimen was whole blood. CDR3 DNA sequence: TGTGCCAGCAGCTTAATGGGCGGCGGGTTCACCGGGGAGCTGTTTTTT. This codes for CASSLMGGGFTGELFF.